This T cell receptor beta chain was observed in a study of cytomegalovirus exposure and HLA in healthy donors. Germline-derived CDR1 and CDR2 are SGHDN and FVKESK. Losses at the gene ends were 5 bases for V and 4 bases for J; bases not matched to a gene: 4. This CDR3 has 14 amino acids. Points on this clone: The antigen remains undetermined.

Vbeta (60) and Jbeta (13) primers were used in the PCR. The protocol was immunoSEQ multiplex PCR, while the TCRdb copy is restricted to in-frame clones and leaves out a portion. The sample carries approximately 110,000 clones, 55% to 80% recorded once. Findings and caveats of the study: Excluded were some V segments that proved indistinguishable, including TRBV6-2 and TRBV6-3. For TCR beta chains, V- and J-gene trimming was later linked to a missense DCLRE1C variant. In terms of immune exposure information, only CMV serostatus was available. Most likely, a cluster of highly shared sequence variants arose as a sequencing artifact.

The sequenced material came from PBMCs. This TCR was sampled from a woman in her twenties or thirties in good health and CMV-seronegative. The V gene is TRBV14, the J gene TRBJ2-1, with 8 nucleotides matching TRBD1. The CDR3 sequence is CASSDRTGYNEQFF. Here the CDR3 DNA reads TGTGCCAGCAGCGACCGGACAGGGTACAATGAGCAGTTCTTC.